The following is a T cell receptor (beta chain) sequence with its context. Its antigen target is currently unknown. Base quality data are lacking; no much larger clone is found one base away. This specimen belongs to a study of blood T cell repertoires in COVID-19 (dated by TCRdb to the early 2020s). About the study as a whole: Samples covering the acute and convalescent phases of COVID-19 were provided by collaborators in the United States, Italy and Spain. The repertoires were released in a freely available public database meant as a resource for research on the immune response to SARS-CoV-2. Nearly every sample came with metadata listing a de-identified subject ID, COVID-19 status, age in years and sex. Subjects who had been exposed to COVID-19, were actively infected with it, or had recovered from it provided the deeply sampled blood TCRbeta repertoires that made up the dataset. The samples were drawn from two sources: the first 160 participants of the ongoing ImmuneRACE study, and over 1,000 subjects contributed by 6 global collaborators. Where HLA class I and class II types were available, the types were taken from metadata supplied by the sample provider, not from assay-based typing. The prospective study material was composed of cDNA or gDNA derived from T cells, B-cell-depleted T cells, or PBMCs. Study-wide conclusions, independent of this receptor: The amount of clinical and demographic metadata varied by source and participant and was provided uncurated.

Sequences MDHEN (CDR1) and SYDVKM (CDR2) are obtained from the germline V gene. The CDR3 sequence holds 15 residues, the cysteine and phenylalanine included. Just the 45-base CDR3 DNA is kept, in frame starting at base 1. The junction carries 15 bases between V and J, which are trimmed by 2 bases and 7 bases respectively. The collaborating institutions used their own protocols to collect whole blood in K2EDTA tubes. For TCRbeta analysis, collaborators shipped samples in one of three forms: frozen whole blood, isolated PBMCs, or DNA extracted from either of those sample types. The immunoSEQ Assay, a bias-controlled multiplex PCR, was used to amplify TCRbeta CDR3 regions from genomic DNA. The authors' pipeline ran thus. The number of nucleated cells in each sample was estimated from the amplification of reference gene primers within the assay. To quantify the absolute abundance of each unique TCRbeta CDR3 rearrangement, sequence reads were collapsed and filtered. Productive Simpson clonality was computed per sample as the square root of Simpson's diversity index over productive rearrangements. TCRdb retrieved this table from immuneACCESS and kept in-frame rearrangements only. Not all clones are present; in checked studies, unresolved V genes account for under half, and no reason is known for the remainder. V and J calls plus clone size are reproduced from that table; the DNA served to infer D and trimming. The sample table contains 250,000 to 350,000 clones; only one count was recorded for 89% of them. The ten most abundant clones make up under 15% of the sample.

The chain is made from TRBV28 and TRBJ1-5; TRBD1 is a weak D gene call, 6 bases matching. This TCR was recovered from a woman aged 55-70 years with acute or convalescent COVID-19. What was sequenced was peripheral blood. This receptor carries the CDR3 CASSLLQGRGQPQHF. The nucleotide sequence reads as follows: TGTGCCAGCAGTTTACTTCAGGGGAGGGGGCAGCCCCAGCATTTT.